These T cell receptor beta chains were read from a single sample in a study of T cell responses to AZD1222 COVID-19 vaccine. Data came from immunoSEQ multiplex PCR; TCRdb stores just in-frame clones and leaves some out. The sample gives 120,000 or so clones, roughly 82% of which show up once; roughly a quarter is in the top ten. Here the sequenced sample was peripheral blood, taken 28 days after the second AZD1222 dose. These receptors came from an adult who received the AZD1222 COVID-19 vaccine. Each CDR3 is given with its conserved first and last residue. A D gene is named only where the DNA matches it firmly. Rows give clone size only sometimes, using once, few, many, or a class for an expanded clone.

V gene: TRBV2; D gene: NA; J gene: TRBJ1-4; clone size: NA; CDR3 DNA: TGTGCCAGCAGCCGTTGGGACGGAAATGAAAAACTGTTTTTT; CDR3 protein: CASSRWDGNEKLFF
V gene: TRBV6-5; D gene: NA; J gene: TRBJ2-1; clone size: NA; CDR3 DNA: TGTGCCAGCAGTCGGCAGGATGCTGAGCAGTTCTTC; CDR3 protein: CASSRQDAEQFF
V gene: TRBV5-1; D gene: TRBD1; J gene: TRBJ1-5; clone size: NA; CDR3 DNA: TGCGCCAGCAGCACCGGGACAGGGACTCAGCCCCAGCATTTT; CDR3 protein: CASSTGTGTQPQHF
V gene: TRBV14; D gene: NA; J gene: TRBJ1-1; clone size: NA; CDR3 DNA: TGTGCCAGCAGCCAATCCATTGACAACACTGAAGCTTTCTTT; CDR3 protein: CASSQSIDNTEAFF
V gene: TRBV6-5; D gene: NA; J gene: TRBJ1-2; clone size: NA; CDR3 DNA: TGTGCCAGCAGTTCAAGAGCCCGGGAGTATGGCTACACCTTC; CDR3 protein: CASSSRAREYGYTF
V gene: TRBV28; D gene: NA; J gene: TRBJ1-1; clone size: NA; CDR3 DNA: TGTGCCAGCAGGTCGGGGGCTGGGACTGAAGCTTTCTTT; CDR3 protein: CASRSGAGTEAFF
V gene: TRBV15; D gene: NA; J gene: TRBJ1-2; clone size: NA; CDR3 DNA: TGTGCCACCAGCAGTGGCGGGGAGAACTATGGCTACACCTTC; CDR3 protein: CATSSGGENYGYTF
V gene: TRBV27; D gene: NA; J gene: TRBJ1-1; clone size: NA; CDR3 DNA: TGTGCCAGCAGTTTAGGGGTAATGAACACTGAAGCTTTCTTT; CDR3 protein: CASSLGVMNTEAFF
V gene: TRBV7-8; D gene: NA; J gene: TRBJ2-7; clone size: NA; CDR3 DNA: TGTGCCAGCAGCTCTACAAGAGCTGAAACGTACGAGCAGTACTTC; CDR3 protein: CASSSTRAETYEQYF
V gene: TRBV27; D gene: TRBD1; J gene: TRBJ2-7; clone size: NA; CDR3 DNA: TGTGCCAGCAGTCCGGGGACAGCCCGGCAGTACTTC; CDR3 protein: CASSPGTARQYF
V gene: TRBV2; D gene: NA; J gene: TRBJ2-3; clone size: once; CDR3 DNA: TGTGCCAGCAGTGAAGAACCTGATACGCAGTATTTT; CDR3 protein: CASSEEPDTQYF
V gene: TRBV9; D gene: TRBD1; J gene: TRBJ1-2; clone size: NA; CDR3 DNA: TGTGCCAGCAGCCCTCGGGGAGGGGGCGAGAACTATGGCTACACCTTC; CDR3 protein: CASSPRGGGENYGYTF
V gene: TRBV2; D gene: NA; J gene: TRBJ1-4; clone size: few; CDR3 DNA: TGTGCCAGCAGTGAAGGGGAAACAACTAATGAAAAACTGTTTTTT; CDR3 protein: CASSEGETTNEKLFF
V gene: TRBV10-3; D gene: NA; J gene: TRBJ2-5; clone size: NA; CDR3 DNA: TGTGCCATCGGCGAGAATAGGGAGACCCAGTACTTC; CDR3 protein: CAIGENRETQYF
V gene: TRBV7-2; D gene: TRBD2; J gene: TRBJ2-5; clone size: NA; CDR3 DNA: TGTGCCAGCAGCGTTGCCTCAGCGGGGGGGCAAGAGACCCAGTACTTC; CDR3 protein: CASSVASAGGQETQYF
V gene: TRBV19; D gene: NA; J gene: TRBJ1-6; clone size: NA; CDR3 DNA: TGTGCCAGTCACGGGACACCAAATAATTCACCCCTCCACTTT; CDR3 protein: CASHGTPNNSPLHF
V gene: TRBV5-1; D gene: NA; J gene: TRBJ1-2; clone size: NA; CDR3 DNA: TGCGCCAGCAGCACGGAAGGGGTTTATGGCTACACCTTC; CDR3 protein: CASSTEGVYGYTF
V gene: TRBV2; D gene: NA; J gene: TRBJ2-5; clone size: NA; CDR3 DNA: TGTGCCAGCGTGGGAGGAGCCGAGACCCAGTACTTC; CDR3 protein: CASVGGAETQYF
V gene: TRBV29-1; D gene: TRBD2; J gene: TRBJ2-5; clone size: NA; CDR3 DNA: TGCAGCGTTATTATTAGCGGGGGGGACCAAGAGACCCAGTACTTC; CDR3 protein: CSVIISGGDQETQYF
V gene: TRBV19; D gene: TRBD1; J gene: TRBJ2-3; clone size: NA; CDR3 DNA: TGTGCCAGTAGTTTGCGGACAGGGCTTAGCACAGATACGCAGTATTTT; CDR3 protein: CASSLRTGLSTDTQYF
V gene: TRBV19; D gene: NA; J gene: TRBJ1-1; clone size: NA; CDR3 DNA: TGTGCCAGTAGTATAGGACAGTTGACTGAAGCTTTCTTT; CDR3 protein: CASSIGQLTEAFF
V gene: TRBV12-3/TRBV12-4; D gene: NA; J gene: TRBJ1-2; clone size: NA; CDR3 DNA: TGTGCCAGCAGTCAGGGTATCTATGGCTACACCTTC; CDR3 protein: CASSQGIYGYTF
V gene: TRBV28; D gene: NA; J gene: TRBJ2-5; clone size: NA; CDR3 DNA: TGTGCCACACAAGGGGTGGAGACCCAGTACTTC; CDR3 protein: CATQGVETQYF
V gene: TRBV7-2; D gene: NA; J gene: TRBJ1-2; clone size: few; CDR3 DNA: TGTGCCAGCAGCTCTTTTAACCCTAGGGGCTATGGCTACACCTTC; CDR3 protein: CASSSFNPRGYGYTF
V gene: TRBV5-1; D gene: TRBD1; J gene: TRBJ2-6; clone size: few; CDR3 DNA: TGCGCCAGCAGCTTTACAGGGGGATCGGGGGCCAACGTCCTGACTTTC; CDR3 protein: CASSFTGGSGANVLTF
V gene: TRBV11-2; D gene: NA; J gene: TRBJ2-1; clone size: NA; CDR3 DNA: TGTGCCAGCAGCTCCGGGACGAGTTACGGCAATGAGCAGTTCTTC; CDR3 protein: CASSSGTSYGNEQFF
V gene: TRBV10-1; D gene: NA; J gene: TRBJ2-7; clone size: NA; CDR3 DNA: TGCGCCAGCAGTGAGTTTTTGGGGCCCCCCTACGAGCAGTACTTC; CDR3 protein: CASSEFLGPPYEQYF
V gene: TRBV6-2/TRBV6-3; D gene: NA; J gene: TRBJ1-2; clone size: NA; CDR3 DNA: TGTGCCAGCAGCCCCCGGACACATAACTATGGCTACACCTTC; CDR3 protein: CASSPRTHNYGYTF
V gene: TRBV4-1; D gene: NA; J gene: TRBJ2-7; clone size: NA; CDR3 DNA: TGCGCCAGCAGCCAGATCGGGGGACCCTACGAGCAGTACTTC; CDR3 protein: CASSQIGGPYEQYF
V gene: TRBV7-2; D gene: TRBD1; J gene: TRBJ2-4; clone size: NA; CDR3 DNA: TGTGCCAGCAGCCCCAGGGGGCAGAAAAACATTCAGTACTTC; CDR3 protein: CASSPRGQKNIQYF
V gene: TRBV5-6; D gene: NA; J gene: TRBJ1-2; clone size: few; CDR3 DNA: TGTGCCAGCAGCACGAGGACAGTGTCTAACTATGGCTACACCTTC; CDR3 protein: CASSTRTVSNYGYTF
V gene: TRBV7-9; D gene: TRBD2; J gene: TRBJ2-2; clone size: NA; CDR3 DNA: TGTGCCAGCAGCTCTCTTAGCGGGGGAGTAAACACCGGGGAGCTGTTTTTT; CDR3 protein: CASSSLSGGVNTGELFF
V gene: TRBV3-1/TRBV3-2; D gene: TRBD1; J gene: TRBJ1-6; clone size: NA; CDR3 DNA: TGTGCCAGCAGCCAATATACAGGGGTGAGTCCACCCCTCCACTTT; CDR3 protein: CASSQYTGVSPPLHF
V gene: TRBV5-6; D gene: NA; J gene: TRBJ1-2; clone size: NA; CDR3 DNA: TGTGCCAGCAGCTTGTACAACTATGGCTACACCTTC; CDR3 protein: CASSLYNYGYTF
V gene: TRBV4-1; D gene: NA; J gene: TRBJ1-1; clone size: NA; CDR3 DNA: TGCGCCAGCAGCCAAGTGAAGGGAAGGAACACTGAAGCTTTCTTT; CDR3 protein: CASSQVKGRNTEAFF
V gene: TRBV13; D gene: TRBD2; J gene: TRBJ2-1; clone size: NA; CDR3 DNA: TGTGCCCGCAGCTTAGCGGGCGGGGGGGCGAATGAGCAGTTCTTC; CDR3 protein: CARSLAGGGANEQFF
V gene: TRBV6-5; D gene: TRBD1; J gene: TRBJ1-5; clone size: NA; CDR3 DNA: TGTGCCAGCAGAGGCCGGGACAGCATCAATCAGCCCCAGCATTTT; CDR3 protein: CASRGRDSINQPQHF
V gene: TRBV4-3; D gene: NA; J gene: TRBJ2-6; clone size: NA; CDR3 DNA: TGCGCCAGCAGCCAAGAGGAAGGAGGGGCCAACGTCCTGACTTTC; CDR3 protein: CASSQEEGGANVLTF
V gene: TRBV5-1; D gene: NA; J gene: TRBJ2-4; clone size: NA; CDR3 DNA: TGCGCCAGCAGCCTTGGGGATGTCAAAAACATTCAGTACTTC; CDR3 protein: CASSLGDVKNIQYF
V gene: TRBV7-2; D gene: TRBD2; J gene: TRBJ2-5; clone size: NA; CDR3 DNA: TGTGCCAGCAGCTACAGACTAGCGGGGGTCCAAGAGACCCAGTACTTC; CDR3 protein: CASSYRLAGVQETQYF
V gene: TRBV6-5; D gene: TRBD1; J gene: TRBJ1-1; clone size: NA; CDR3 DNA: TGTGCCAGCAGTTCCCCCGGGACAGGGAGTTCTTTCTTT; CDR3 protein: CASSSPGTGSSFF
V gene: TRBV5-1; D gene: NA; J gene: TRBJ2-2; clone size: NA; CDR3 DNA: TGCGCCAGCAGCGGAACAGGGTACAACACCGGGGAGCTGTTTTTT; CDR3 protein: CASSGTGYNTGELFF
V gene: TRBV6-2/TRBV6-3; D gene: NA; J gene: TRBJ2-7; clone size: NA; CDR3 DNA: TGTGCCAGCAGTACGAGGACAGCCCCCTACGAGCAGTACTTC; CDR3 protein: CASSTRTAPYEQYF
V gene: TRBV9; D gene: NA; J gene: TRBJ2-7; clone size: once; CDR3 DNA: TGTGCCAGCAGCGTAGGGATGGCTTGGGGGGATGTGAACGAGCAGTACTTC; CDR3 protein: CASSVGMAWGDVNEQYF
V gene: TRBV28; D gene: NA; J gene: TRBJ1-2; clone size: NA; CDR3 DNA: TGTGCCAGCAGTTTAAAGGTAGACTATGGCTACACCTTC; CDR3 protein: CASSLKVDYGYTF
V gene: TRBV7-9; D gene: NA; J gene: TRBJ1-1; clone size: NA; CDR3 DNA: TGTGCCAGCAGCCACACTATTTCCGAAGCTTTCTTT; CDR3 protein: CASSHTISEAFF
V gene: TRBV4-1; D gene: NA; J gene: TRBJ1-1; clone size: NA; CDR3 DNA: TGCGCCAGCAGCCAAGATTGGGTGAACACTGAAGCTTTCTTT; CDR3 protein: CASSQDWVNTEAFF
V gene: TRBV28; D gene: TRBD1; J gene: TRBJ2-6; clone size: NA; CDR3 DNA: TGTGCCAGCGACAGGGGATCGACTGGGGCCAACGTCCTGACTTTC; CDR3 protein: CASDRGSTGANVLTF
V gene: TRBV6-2/TRBV6-3; D gene: NA; J gene: TRBJ2-1; clone size: NA; CDR3 DNA: TGTGCCAGCAGTCTCGTTTCCGGGACTCAATTCTTC; CDR3 protein: CASSLVSGTQFF
V gene: TRBV5-1; D gene: NA; J gene: TRBJ1-4; clone size: NA; CDR3 DNA: TGCGCCAGCAGCTTGGGGTACGACTATAATGAAAAACTGTTTTTT; CDR3 protein: CASSLGYDYNEKLFF
V gene: TRBV2; D gene: NA; J gene: TRBJ1-3; clone size: NA; CDR3 DNA: TGTGCCAGCAGTGATAGGGTTTTCTCTGGAAACACCATATATTTT; CDR3 protein: CASSDRVFSGNTIYF
V gene: TRBV2; D gene: NA; J gene: TRBJ1-2; clone size: NA; CDR3 DNA: TGTGCCACCGACCGGGGACCGGTATATGGCTACACCTTC; CDR3 protein: CATDRGPVYGYTF
V gene: TRBV15; D gene: TRBD1; J gene: TRBJ1-2; clone size: NA; CDR3 DNA: TGTGCCACCAGCAGAAGGGTGACAGGGGATGGCTACACCTTC; CDR3 protein: CATSRRVTGDGYTF
V gene: TRBV28; D gene: TRBD1; J gene: TRBJ1-5; clone size: NA; CDR3 DNA: TGTGCCAGCAGCTATACCGGGACAGCTATCAATCAGCCCCAGCATTTT; CDR3 protein: CASSYTGTAINQPQHF
V gene: TRBV30; D gene: TRBD1; J gene: TRBJ1-4; clone size: NA; CDR3 DNA: TGTGCCTGGAGAGGACAGGCTGAAAAACTGTTTTTT; CDR3 protein: CAWRGQAEKLFF
V gene: TRBV7-8; D gene: NA; J gene: TRBJ1-6; clone size: NA; CDR3 DNA: TGTGCCAGCAGCTTGGCGGATGACAGCTCCTATAATTCACCCCTCCACTTT; CDR3 protein: CASSLADDSSYNSPLHF
V gene: TRBV11-2; D gene: TRBD2; J gene: TRBJ2-1; clone size: NA; CDR3 DNA: TGTGCCAGCAGCTTTGGGACTCTAGCGGGGGTCGTCTACAATGAGCAGTTCTTC; CDR3 protein: CASSFGTLAGVVYNEQFF